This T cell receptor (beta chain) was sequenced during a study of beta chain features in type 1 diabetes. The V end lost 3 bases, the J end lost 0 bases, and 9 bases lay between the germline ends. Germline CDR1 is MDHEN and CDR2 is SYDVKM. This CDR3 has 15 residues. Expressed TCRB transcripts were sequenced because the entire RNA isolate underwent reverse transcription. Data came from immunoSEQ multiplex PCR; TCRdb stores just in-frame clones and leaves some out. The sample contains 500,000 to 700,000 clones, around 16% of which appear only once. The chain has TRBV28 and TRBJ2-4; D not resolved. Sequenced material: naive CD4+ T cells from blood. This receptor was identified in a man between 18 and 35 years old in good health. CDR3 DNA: TGTGCCAGCAGTTTGGTGCGGCTAGCCAAAAACATTCAGTACTTC. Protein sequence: CASSLVRLAKNIQYF.